This is a list of T cell receptor beta chains from one sample in a study of shared clonotypes between healthy human individuals. Sequencing was performed with immunoSEQ multiplex PCR; in TCRdb, only in-frame clones are kept and a portion is missing. The sample has 2 million to 2.5 million clones, approximately 95% seen once; the top ten hold 0.39%. Source material: naive CD4+ T cells from PBMCs. Receptor source: a man younger than 35 in good health. Some clones in this sample may be carry-over from other donors' samples. CDR3s include the opening cysteine and the closing phenylalanine or tryptophan. The D gene is left open where the match is weak. Clone size appears in some rows only: once, few, many, or a class for an expanded clone.

d_gene,j_gene,v_gene,abundance,CDR3nt,CDR3aa
-,TRBJ1-1,TRBV18,-,TGTGCCAGCTCAATGGGGGGAAGCCTCTACACTGAAGCTTTCTTT,CASSMGGSLYTEAFF
-,TRBJ2-6,TRBV7-9,few,TGTGCCAGCAGCTCCTCTGGGGCCAACGTCCTGACTTTC,CASSSSGANVLTF
TRBD2,TRBJ2-7,TRBV5-4,-,TGTGCCAGCAGCATTACTAGCGGCGACGAGCAGTACTTC,CASSITSGDEQYF
-,TRBJ1-2,TRBV4-2,-,TGTGCCAGCAGCCAAGGGACGGGACGGACAGATAACTATGGCTACACCTTC,CASSQGTGRTDNYGYTF
-,TRBJ2-5,TRBV7-2,-,TGTGCCAGCAGCTTAGGGGGACAAGAGACCCAGTACTTC,CASSLGGQETQYF
-,TRBJ1-3,TRBV7-9,-,TGTGCCAGCAACCCCTCTGGAAACACCATATATTTT,CASNPSGNTIYF
TRBD2,TRBJ2-5,TRBV29-1,-,TGCAGCGTGACGACTAGCGGACAAGAGACCCAGTACTTC,CSVTTSGQETQYF
TRBD2,TRBJ2-5,TRBV5-4,once,TGTGCCAGCACCCCCCGGGGAGGGGAAGAGACCCAGTACTTC,CASTPRGGEETQYF
TRBD1,TRBJ1-2,TRBV6-5,-,TGTGCCAGCAGTTACTCGGCCAGGGGGCCCTATGGCTACACCTTC,CASSYSARGPYGYTF
-,TRBJ2-2,TRBV25-1,-,TGTGCCAGCAGTGACACGAACACCGGGGAGCTGTTTTTT,CASSDTNTGELFF
TRBD1,TRBJ1-2,TRBV27,-,TGTGCCAGCTGGGGACAGGGGGCAGGCTATGGCTACACCTTC,CASWGQGAGYGYTF
-,TRBJ2-5,TRBV7-2,-,TGTGCCAGCAGCTTGGGCATCCAAGAGACCCAGTACTTC,CASSLGIQETQYF
TRBD1,TRBJ2-1,TRBV5-1,-,TGCGCCAGCAGAAACGGGACAGGGGGATACTATGAGCAGTTCTTC,CASRNGTGGYYEQFF
TRBD2,TRBJ2-1,TRBV5-1,-,TGCGCCAGCAGCCGCCTTAAGGGTAGCGGGAGAAGGGTTCCCTACAATGAGCAGTTCTTC,CASSRLKGSGRRVPYNEQFF
-,TRBJ2-2,TRBV7-3,-,TGTGCCAGCAGCTTGGGACCCGGGTACACCGGGGAGCTGTTTTTT,CASSLGPGYTGELFF
TRBD1,TRBJ1-2,TRBV28,once,TGTGCCAGCAGGGACCGGGACAGGCAATTCTATGGCTACACCTTC,CASRDRDRQFYGYTF
-,TRBJ1-5,TRBV27,-,TGTGCCAGCAGCGACCGACAGGATCAGCCCCAGCATTTT,CASSDRQDQPQHF
TRBD2,TRBJ2-3,TRBV28,once,TGTGCCAGCAGTCAAGGCCAGCGGGAGGAGTATTTT,CASSQGQREEYF
-,TRBJ2-1,TRBV10-3,-,TGTGCCATCAGTCACCCGAGGGAGGTCAATGAGCAGTTCTTC,CAISHPREVNEQFF
-,TRBJ2-3,TRBV7-9,-,TGTGCCAGCAGCTTATCGGTCGGTCACCGCAACACAGATACGCAGTATTTT,CASSLSVGHRNTDTQYF
-,TRBJ1-1,TRBV6-5,-,TGTGCCAGCAGTTACACGACCCGCACTGAAGCTTTCTTT,CASSYTTRTEAFF
-,TRBJ1-2,TRBV28,-,TGTGCCAGCAGTTTAGTGGATGGCTATGGCTACACCTTC,CASSLVDGYGYTF
TRBD2,TRBJ2-2,TRBV4-1,-,TGCGCCAGCAGCCCGTTTACGGGACTAGCAGTCGGGGAGCTGTTTTTT,CASSPFTGLAVGELFF
-,TRBJ1-4,TRBV18,-,TGTGCCAGCTCACCGACCACAACTAATGAAAAACTGTTTTTT,CASSPTTTNEKLFF
-,TRBJ1-1,TRBV28,-,TGTGCCAGCATGGGGAGGGAGAGACAAGCTTTCTTT,CASMGRERQAFF
TRBD2,TRBJ2-7,TRBV27,-,TGTGCCAGCAGACTAGCGGGAGGCTTCGAGCAGTACTTC,CASRLAGGFEQYF
TRBD2,TRBJ2-1,TRBV7-9,-,TGTGCCAGCAGCTCCCTAGCGGGAGACAACTACAATGAGCAGTTCTTC,CASSSLAGDNYNEQFF
-,TRBJ2-7,TRBV2,-,TGTGCCAGCAGTGAACAGGGACGGTACGAGCAGTACTTC,CASSEQGRYEQYF
TRBD1,TRBJ2-1,TRBV9,-,TGTGCCAGCAGCCTAGGGGGCAGGTACAATGAGCAGTTCTTC,CASSLGGRYNEQFF
-,TRBJ2-2,TRBV29-1,-,TGCAGCGTTGAAGGAAACGGCGGGGGGGAGCTGTTTTTT,CSVEGNGGGELFF
-,TRBJ1-2,TRBV5-1,-,TGCGCCAGCAGCTGGGGGCGGACAGCTAACTATGGCTACACCTTC,CASSWGRTANYGYTF
-,TRBJ2-1,TRBV2,-,TGTGCCAGCAATCTTGGCGTCCTATACAATGAGCAGTTCTTC,CASNLGVLYNEQFF
-,TRBJ2-3,TRBV18,-,TGTGCCAGCTCACCACTATTAAGCGGAAACACAGATACGCAGTATTTT,CASSPLLSGNTDTQYF
TRBD2,TRBJ2-1,TRBV19,-,TGTGCCAGTAGTCTCTGGACTAGCGGGAACTCCTACAATGAGCAGTTCTTC,CASSLWTSGNSYNEQFF
-,TRBJ1-2,TRBV4-1,-,TGCGCCAGCAGCCAAGGCCTCCGGGATAACTATGGCTACACCTTC,CASSQGLRDNYGYTF
TRBD2,TRBJ2-5,TRBV19,-,TGTGCCAGTAGTAAAGCTAGCGGGAGGGAGACCCAGTACTTC,CASSKASGRETQYF
-,TRBJ2-5,TRBV30,-,TGTGCCTGGAGTGGAGGGGAGACCCAGTACTTC,CAWSGGETQYF
-,TRBJ1-5,TRBV7-9,-,TGTGCCAGCAGCTTATGGGTTTACGGAGATAGCAATCAGCCCCAGCATTTT,CASSLWVYGDSNQPQHF
-,TRBJ2-3,TRBV5-1,-,TGCGCCAGCAGCGGGGGAGACAGTATTAGCACAGATACGCAGTATTTT,CASSGGDSISTDTQYF
-,TRBJ2-7,TRBV7-9,-,TGTGCCAGCAGCCGATCGGGAACGACCGACGAGCAGTACTTC,CASSRSGTTDEQYF
-,TRBJ2-1,TRBV5-4,-,TGTGCCAGCAGCCCGGGGAGTGAGGGAGAGCAGTTCTTC,CASSPGSEGEQFF
-,TRBJ1-5,TRBV10-3,few,TGTGCCATCAGTGCAGGGCCCAATCAGCCCCAGCATTTT,CAISAGPNQPQHF
TRBD2,TRBJ2-5,TRBV5-1,once,TGCGCCAGCAGCTTGGCCTGGGGAGGGGAGACCCAGTACTTC,CASSLAWGGETQYF
TRBD1,TRBJ1-2,TRBV30,-,TGTGCCTGGAGAAGGGACAGGGGTAGAGGCTACACCTTC,CAWRRDRGRGYTF
-,TRBJ2-1,TRBV28,once,TGTGCCAGCAGTCCCGTGGGCTCCTACAATGAGCAGTTCTTC,CASSPVGSYNEQFF
-,TRBJ1-5,TRBV27,few,TGTGCCAGCAGTCGGGACGGGGACGGCGTGCCCCAGCATTTT,CASSRDGDGVPQHF
-,TRBJ2-1,TRBV5-1,-,TGCGCCAGCAGCGCTCCTAGCTCCTACAATGAGCAGTTCTTC,CASSAPSSYNEQFF
TRBD1,TRBJ2-3,TRBV5-1,-,TGCGCCAGCAGCCAACAGGGGGTTCACACAGATACGCAGTATTTT,CASSQQGVHTDTQYF
-,TRBJ2-3,TRBV7-3,-,TGTGCCAGCAGCTTAACCCGGGACCGGCTCAGGGATACGCAGTATTTT,CASSLTRDRLRDTQYF
-,TRBJ2-1,TRBV7-3,-,TGTGCCAGCAGCCCGCGGAGGGTCTCCTACAATGAGCAGTTCTTC,CASSPRRVSYNEQFF
TRBD2,TRBJ2-1,TRBV10-3,-,TGTGCCATCAGTGACCTGGGACTAGCGGGAGGGCTCTCCTACAATGAGCAGTTCTTC,CAISDLGLAGGLSYNEQFF
-,TRBJ1-2,TRBV6-1,-,TGTGTCAGCACCCCTGGTAGGCCCAACTATGGCTACACCTTC,CVSTPGRPNYGYTF
TRBD2,TRBJ2-5,TRBV28,-,TGTGCCAGCAGCCCTTGGGCGGGAGTACGACAAGAGACCCAGTACTTC,CASSPWAGVRQETQYF
-,TRBJ2-5,TRBV5-1,-,TGCGCCAGCAGCTTTGGGGCAGGGGAGGCGACCCAGTACTTC,CASSFGAGEATQYF
-,TRBJ1-5,TRBV28,-,TGTGCCAGCAGCTTATATCAGGATACTCAGCCCCAGCATTTT,CASSLYQDTQPQHF
TRBD1,TRBJ1-2,TRBV6-5,-,TGTGCCAGCAGTTACCGGACAGGGACGGGCGGCTACACCTTC,CASSYRTGTGGYTF
TRBD2,TRBJ2-5,TRBV5-1,-,TGCGCCAGCAGCTCCGGGACTAGCGGTGAGACCCAGTACTTC,CASSSGTSGETQYF
-,TRBJ1-5,TRBV28,-,TGTGCCAGCAGTTTCTCGTACGGGCAGGGTAGCAATCAGCCCCAGCATTTT,CASSFSYGQGSNQPQHF
-,TRBJ2-7,TRBV9,-,TGTGCCAGCAGCTCACGACCCGGGACTGCTGGGGAGCAGTACTTC,CASSSRPGTAGEQYF
TRBD2,TRBJ2-3,TRBV11-2,-,TGTGCCAGCAGCCCAAGACTAGCGGGAGGGGTGGATACGCAGTATTTT,CASSPRLAGGVDTQYF